Listed here are 25 T cell receptor beta chains from one sample, sequenced in a study of blood T cell repertoires in COVID-19. This table comes from immunoSEQ multiplex PCR, and its TCRdb copy is limited to in-frame clones, with some not included. The sample contains about 210,000 clones, around 90% of which appear only once. The sequencing input was PBMCs or T cells enriched from blood (not recorded which). The origin of the receptors is a man younger than 35 with acute COVID-19.

The chain has TRBV4-1 and TRBJ1-2, with 7 bases lining up with TRBD1. In germline, CDR1 is MGHRA, CDR2 YSYEKL. The CDR3 sequence is 15 residues long. With 2 bases clipped from V and 0 bases from J, the junction kept 3 bases outside the gene matches. The CDR3, as DNA: TGCGCCAGCAGCCAAAACAGGGGCTCTAACTATGGCTACACCTTC. Translating it yields CASSQNRGSNYGYTF.

The gene calls are TRBV6-2 or TRBV6-3 and TRBJ1-1; possibly TRBD1 for D (5 bases). With 5 bases removed from V and 5 bases from J, the gap between germline ends came to 9 bases. Germline V gene sequence: CDR1 MNHEY, CDR2 SVGEGT. CDR3 length: 12 amino acids. This chain's CDR3 is CASSGGGTEAFF. The CDR3 bases are TGTGCCAGCAGTGGTGGGGGGACTGAAGCTTTCTTT.

V and J are TRBV6-5 and TRBJ1-1; D uncertain. Germline CDR1 is MNHEY and CDR2 is SVGAGI. Trimming stripped 7 bases from V and 1 base from J, with 16 bases between. The CDR3 has 15 residues. For the CDR3, the DNA is TGTGCCAGCACCCAAAAACGGGTTCCGAACACTGAAGCTTTCTTT. The encoded protein is CASTQKRVPNTEAFF.

J is TRBJ2-7 and V is TRBV29-1; 10 bases agree with TRBD2. Per germline, CDR1 SQVTM and CDR2 ANQGSEA. This CDR3 is built from 14 residues. Trimming removed 2 bases from V and 5 bases from J; junction bases left unmatched: 6. The CDR3 here is CSVEHSGRRDEQYF. The DNA for the CDR3 is TGCAGCGTTGAACATAGCGGGAGGAGGGACGAGCAGTACTTC.

The CDR3 nucleotides read TGTGCCATCAGACAAAACAGGGTAGTAGGCTACACCTTC. Residues: CAIRQNRVVGYTF. The rearrangement links TRBV10-3 to TRBJ1-2, with a tentative D call TRBD1 (6 bases). Trimming took off 6 bases at V and 8 bases at J, with 16 bases between the two ends. This CDR3 contains 13 residues. In germline, CDR1 is ENHRY, CDR2 SYGVKD.

The V and J genes are TRBV28 and TRBJ2-1; TRBD2 agrees at 13 bases. Germline V gene data show CDR1 as MDHEN and CDR2 as SYDVKM. The V and J ends lost 10 bases and 6 bases, in that order; junction bases with no gene match: 9. CDR3 size: 15 residues. Here the CDR3 DNA reads TGTGCCACCGAAGGACTAGCGGGAGTAGCCAATGAGCAGTTCTTC. It is translated as CATEGLAGVANEQFF.

This sequence joins TRBV13 and TRBJ2-1; perhaps TRBD2 as D (5 bases). This CDR3 is built from 15 residues. CDR1 and CDR2 (germline): PRHDT, FYEKMQ (reference sequence). Trimming pared 5 bases from V and 0 bases from J, leaving 11 bases between. CDR3 in amino acids: CASSRGLSSYNEQFF. The CDR3 DNA sequence: TGTGCCAGCAGCCGAGGACTGAGCTCCTACAATGAGCAGTTCTTC. Based on the CDR3 plus reference TRBV13 and TRBJ2-1, the full variable domain is AAGVIQSPRHLIKEKRETATLKCYPIPRHDTVYWYQQGPGQDPQFLISFYEKMQSDKGSIPDRFSAQQFSDYHSELNMSSLELGDSALYFCASSRGLSSYNEQFFGPGTRLTVL.

The chain has TRBV28 and TRBJ2-1; D is ambiguous. This CDR3 has 16 amino acids. In germline, CDR1 is MDHEN, CDR2 SYDVKM. Trimming left V 6 bases short and J 0 bases short, with 15 bases between. The CDR3 nucleotides are TGTGCCAGCAGCTATGGGCAGTTCAGCTCCTACAATGAGCAGTTCTTC. It translates to CASSYGQFSSYNEQFF.

This chain uses TRBV9 with TRBJ2-6, with TRBD2 as a possible D gene (5 bases). V was shortened by 4 bases and J by 4 bases, with 9 bases between the two germline ends. Germline V gene data show CDR1 as SGDLS and CDR2 as YYNGEE. The CDR3 sequence is 14 residues long. DNA of the CDR3: TGTGCCAGCAGCCGAACGGGGGGGGCCAACGTCCTGACTTTC. Translated, it gives CASSRTGGANVLTF. Full variable domain (rest looked up from reference TRBV9 and TRBJ2-6): DSGVTQTPKHLITATGQRVTLRCSPRSGDLSVYWYQQSLDQGLQFLIQYYNGEERAKGNILERFSAQQFPDLHSELNLSSLELGDSALYFCASSRTGGANVLTFGAGSRLTVL.

This sequence joins TRBV9 and TRBJ2-2; 14 positions match TRBD2. The CDR3 is 17 residues long. Germline-derived CDR1 and CDR2 are SGDLS and YYNGEE. Germline trimming cut 0 bases from V and 3 bases from J; bases unmatched to any gene: 1. CDR3 DNA sequence: TGTGCCAGCAGCGTAGGGACTAGCGGGAGGTACACCGGGGAGCTGTTTTTT. Amino acid sequence: CASSVGTSGRYTGELFF.

This chain's CDR3 is CASSQTRQGLGYTF. The CDR3 region has the DNA TGTGCCAGCAGTCAAACCCGACAGGGCCTGGGCTACACCTTC. The V and J genes are TRBV6-5 and TRBJ1-2; TRBD1 matches at 7 bases. The V and J ends lost 5 bases and 8 bases, in that order; junction bases with no gene match: 11. The CDR3 is 14 residues long. The V gene's germline CDR1 is MNHEY and CDR2 SVGAGI.

The chain has TRBV12-3 or TRBV12-4 and TRBJ2-3; possibly TRBD1 for D (5 bases). V lost 9 bases to trimming and J lost 6 bases, with 10 bases between them. This CDR3 is 11 amino acids long. The CDR3 protein is CASGAGDTQYF. The CDR3 DNA reads TGTGCCAGTGGGGCCGGGGATACGCAGTATTTT.

The CDR3 sequence is CAAEVAGGGVETQYF. The CDR3 nucleotides are TGTGCCGCCGAGGTGGCGGGGGGCGGTGTAGAGACCCAGTACTTC. The J gene is TRBJ2-5, the V gene TRBV2, with TRBD2 identical over 8 bases. CDR1 and CDR2 (germline): SNHLY, FYNNEI. This CDR3 comprises 15 residues. V was clipped by 11 bases and J by 4 bases; unmatched bases: 15.

The gene calls are TRBV4-1 and TRBJ2-7; tentative D call: TRBD1 (6 bases). V lost 1 base and J lost 0, with 13 bases in between. CDR3 length equals 16 residues. Germline V gene sequence: CDR1 MGHRA, CDR2 YSYEKL. In DNA form, the CDR3 reads TGCGCCAGCAGCCAAGTTCAGGGGAGAGACTCCTACGAGCAGTACTTC. Translated, it gives CASSQVQGRDSYEQYF.

The V gene is TRBV6-1, the J gene TRBJ1-2; possibly TRBD1 for D (5 bases). The V end was cut by 2 bases, the J end by 4 bases, with 11 bases between. The germline V gene encodes CDR1 MNHNS and CDR2 SASEGT. This CDR3 contains 14 residues. This CDR3 reads CASSESAGGYGYTF. The CDR3 region has the DNA TGTGCCAGCAGTGAATCTGCGGGGGGCTATGGCTACACCTTC.

This clone was counted between two and nine times. The J gene is TRBJ2-7, the V gene TRBV11-3; D may be TRBD1 (6 bases). The length of the CDR3 is 13 residues. Germline lookup yields CDR1 SGHNT and CDR2 YENEEA. The V end lost 3 bases, the J end lost 1 base, and 7 bases lay between the germline ends. This chain's CDR3 is CASSLDRSYEQYF. The CDR3 nucleotides are TGTGCCAGCAGCTTGGACAGATCCTACGAGCAGTACTTC.

CDR3 region: CASSLAGGVEFFYEAFF. The CDR3 DNA sequence: TGCGCCAGCAGCTTGGCCGGGGGTGTCGAGTTCTTTTATGAAGCTTTCTTT. The rearrangement links TRBV5-1 to TRBJ1-1; weak D call: TRBD1 (5 bases). The CDR3 loop spans 17 amino acids. Germline V lookup: CDR1 SGHRS, CDR2 YFSETQ. The V end lost 0 bases, the J end lost 7 bases, and 22 bases lay between the germline ends.

The chain employs TRBV4-1 and TRBJ1-2, with D possibly TRBD1 on 5 matching bases. Trimming removed 1 base from V and 8 bases from J, with 23 bases in between. This CDR3 has 17 amino acids. The germline V gene encodes CDR1 MGHRA and CDR2 YSYEKL. The CDR3 reads CASSQVGQGNLMLGYTF. For the CDR3, the DNA is TGCGCCAGCAGCCAAGTTGGTCAGGGCAACTTAATGCTGGGCTACACCTTC.

The rearrangement links TRBV5-1 to TRBJ1-6, with 7 bases lining up with TRBD1. V was clipped by 0 bases and J by 10 bases; unmatched bases: 1. There are 13 residues in the CDR3. Germline CDR1 reads SGHRS; CDR2 reads YFSETQ. CDR3 residues: CASSLGQGSPLHF. DNA of the CDR3: TGCGCCAGCAGCTTGGGACAGGGCTCACCCCTCCACTTT.

The gene calls are TRBV3-1 (or the pseudogene TRBV3-2) and TRBJ2-1; the match to TRBD2 covers 7 bases. The CDR3 length is 17 residues. The junction had 13 bases not matched to a gene; V was cut back by 1 base and J by 7 bases. Germline V gives CDR1 LGHDT, CDR2 YNNKEL (reference sequence). This chain's CDR3 is CASSQGLRGGSLNEQFF. CDR3 nucleotides: TGTGCCAGCAGCCAAGGGTTACGGGGCGGGAGTCTGAATGAGCAGTTCTTC.

This chain links TRBV12-3 or TRBV12-4 with TRBJ1-1, with 9 bases identical to TRBD1. V lost 5 bases to trimming and J lost 6 bases; unmatched junction nucleotides: 4. The CDR3 contains 13 residues. CDR3 amino acids: CASSPRTGAEAFF. CDR3 nucleotide sequence: TGTGCCAGCAGTCCCCGGACAGGGGCTGAAGCTTTCTTT.

The chain combines TRBV4-1 with TRBJ1-1; perhaps TRBD1 as D (6 bases). Trimming pared 3 bases from V and 0 bases from J, leaving 8 bases between. This CDR3 has 14 amino acids. Per the germline V gene, CDR1 is MGHRA and CDR2 is YSYEKL. The CDR3 is CASSHDRMNTEAFF. As DNA, the CDR3 is TGCGCCAGCAGCCATGACAGGATGAACACTGAAGCTTTCTTT.

The rearrangement uses TRBV4-3 and TRBJ1-4; D possibly corresponds to TRBD1 (6 bases). V lost 4 bases to trimming and J lost 8 bases, with 14 bases between them. The CDR3 spans 14 residues. The V gene's germline CDR1 is LGHNA and CDR2 YSLEER. CDR3 amino acids: CASSPTGQGEKLFF. The CDR3 DNA reads as TGCGCCAGCAGCCCGACAGGCCAGGGGGAAAAACTGTTTTTT.

The V gene is TRBV3-1 (or the pseudogene TRBV3-2), the J gene TRBJ1-6, with no clear D. Germline V gene sequence: CDR1 LGHDT, CDR2 YNNKEL (reference sequence). This CDR3 comprises 14 residues. Trimming shortened V by 8 bases and J by 3 bases, and 11 bases separated the two germline ends. The CDR3 spells CASRGMGYNSPLHF. As DNA, the CDR3 is TGTGCCAGCCGGGGAATGGGCTATAATTCACCCCTCCACTTT.

The V and J genes are TRBV7-9 and TRBJ1-2, with TRBD1 identical over 12 bases. This CDR3 is 17 amino acids long. The J segment lost 3 bases and the V segment lost 2 bases, leaving 7 bases of the junction unmatched. The germline V gene encodes CDR1 SEHNR and CDR2 FQNEAQ (reference sequence). CDR3 DNA: TGTGCCAGCAGCTTAAAATTGGGACAGGGGGCGGACTATGGCTACACCTTC. This encodes CASSLKLGQGADYGYTF. Together with reference TRBV7-9 and TRBJ1-2, the CDR3 gives the full variable domain: DTGVSQNPRHKITKRGQNVTFRCDPISEHNRLYWYRQTLGQGPEFLTYFQNEAQLEKSRLLSDRFSAERPKGSFSTLEIQRTEQGDSAMYLCASSLKLGQGADYGYTFGSGTRLTVV.